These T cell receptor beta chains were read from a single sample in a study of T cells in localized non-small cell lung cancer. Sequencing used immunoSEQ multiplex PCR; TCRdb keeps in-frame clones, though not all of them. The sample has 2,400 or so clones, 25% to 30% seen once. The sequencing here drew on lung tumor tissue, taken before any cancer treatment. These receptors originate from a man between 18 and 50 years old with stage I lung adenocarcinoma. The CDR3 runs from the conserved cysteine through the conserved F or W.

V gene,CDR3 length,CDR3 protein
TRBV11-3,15,CASSDRDTSRSPLHF
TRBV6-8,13,CASSYSSQREQYF
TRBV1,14,CASSQDQTRRGYTF
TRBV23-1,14,CASSQGRGPYEQYF
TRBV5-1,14,CASYRGGGTDTQYF
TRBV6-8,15,CASSIPGQGVNGYTF
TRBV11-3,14,CASSLEAGNSPLHF
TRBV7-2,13,CASSLAGRNIQYF
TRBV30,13,CAWINFGQGGYTF
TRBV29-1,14,CSAQNRGTGNTIYF
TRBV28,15,CASSLTSGGVYEQYF
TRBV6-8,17,CASSSGVQGNRNYGYTF
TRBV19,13,CASSIALFDEQYF
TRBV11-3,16,CASSRGTSGGPGELFF
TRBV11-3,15,CASSLGTGGNQPQHF
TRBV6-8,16,CASSYAPDRDTGELFF
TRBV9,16,CASSAARSRFDYGYTF
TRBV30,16,CAWSVGGTAPGNTIYF
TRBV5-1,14,CASSWGTTASEAFF
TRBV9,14,CASSFASSGNTIYF
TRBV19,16,CASSPGGAGSRYEQYF
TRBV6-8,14,CASSDSSGTTEAFF
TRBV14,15,CASSLGGGWSHEQYF
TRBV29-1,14,CSVTTGTDNQPQHF
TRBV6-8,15,CASIPGGSRNSPLHF
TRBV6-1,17,CASSEAGQFFMNTEAFF
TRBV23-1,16,CASSQDEGGHTDTQYF
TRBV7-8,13,CASSPGVREKLFF
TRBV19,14,CATQTDRGTYGYTF
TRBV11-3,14,CASSKQGIGAEAFF
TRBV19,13,CASSDTLVTEAFF
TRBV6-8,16,CASSYPQGAPNTEAFF
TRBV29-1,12,CSVDWGFYGYTF
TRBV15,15,CATSREVIAGYGYTF
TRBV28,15,CASSFRLADTGELFF
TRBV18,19,CASSPRYLTEQSDYNEQFF
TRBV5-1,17,CASSLGGQANSNYGYTF
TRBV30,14,CAWSVSGGGDTQYF
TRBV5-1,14,CASSLSVTYTEAFF
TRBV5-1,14,CASSPGASYNEQFF
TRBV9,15,CASSVSSSPGETQYF
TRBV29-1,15,CSVEDGQPGHYEQYF
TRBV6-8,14,CASSYGAGLGPLHF
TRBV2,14,CASSDSGAGSPLHF
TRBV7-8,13,CASSLLPKTEAFF